The rows below give T cell receptor beta chains drawn from one sample of a study of T cell responses to AZD1222 COVID-19 vaccine. Libraries were prepared by immunoSEQ multiplex PCR; TCRdb keeps only in-frame clonotypes and omits some of them. The repertoire holds about 110,000 clones, with about 90% as singletons. The sample consisted of peripheral blood, taken on day 0 of AZD1222 vaccination. Source of these receptors: an adult in good health. Each CDR3 is given with its conserved first and last residue. Each record gives: J gene, D gene, V gene, CDR3 length, clone size, CDR3 protein, CDR3 DNA. A D gene is named only where the DNA matches it firmly. Clone sizes are given selectively: once, few, many, or a class where the clone is expanded.

J gene: TRBJ2-2
D gene: .
V gene: TRBV7-6
CDR3 length: 16
clone size: once
CDR3 protein: CASSLATGENTGELFF
CDR3 DNA: TGTGCCAGCAGCTTAGCAACGGGGGAGAACACCGGGGAGCTGTTTTTT

J gene: TRBJ1-3
D gene: .
V gene: TRBV6-1
CDR3 length: 14
clone size: .
CDR3 protein: CASSEQGPGNTIYF
CDR3 DNA: TGTGCCAGCAGTGAACAGGGTCCTGGAAACACCATATATTTT

J gene: TRBJ1-2
D gene: .
V gene: TRBV6-5
CDR3 length: 15
clone size: .
CDR3 protein: CASSYVADLNYGYTF
CDR3 DNA: TGTGCCAGCAGTTACGTTGCGGATCTTAACTATGGCTACACCTTC

J gene: TRBJ1-1
D gene: .
V gene: TRBV7-9
CDR3 length: 16
clone size: .
CDR3 protein: CASSLARDRTNTEAFF
CDR3 DNA: TGTGCCAGCAGCTTAGCGCGAGACAGAACGAACACTGAAGCTTTCTTT

J gene: TRBJ1-1
D gene: .
V gene: TRBV5-8
CDR3 length: 14
clone size: .
CDR3 protein: CASSLERFAALAFF
CDR3 DNA: TGTGCCAGCAGCTTGGAGCGGTTCGCGGCGTTGGCTTTCTTT

J gene: TRBJ2-7
D gene: .
V gene: TRBV12-3/TRBV12-4
CDR3 length: 12
clone size: .
CDR3 protein: CASSVGLHEQYF
CDR3 DNA: TGTGCCAGCAGTGTCGGGTTGCACGAGCAGTACTTC

J gene: TRBJ2-5
D gene: .
V gene: TRBV23-1
CDR3 length: 14
clone size: .
CDR3 protein: CASSQSKMQETQYF
CDR3 DNA: TGCGCCAGCAGTCAATCGAAGATGCAAGAGACCCAGTACTTC

J gene: TRBJ1-2
D gene: .
V gene: TRBV19
CDR3 length: 13
clone size: .
CDR3 protein: CASSIKAFAGYTF
CDR3 DNA: TGTGCCAGTAGTATAAAGGCGTTCGCCGGCTACACCTTC

J gene: TRBJ1-4
D gene: TRBD1
V gene: TRBV10-2
CDR3 length: 14
clone size: .
CDR3 protein: CASSPGGAGEKLFF
CDR3 DNA: TGCGCCAGCAGCCCAGGGGGCGCCGGTGAAAAACTGTTTTTT

J gene: TRBJ2-1
D gene: TRBD2
V gene: TRBV20-1
CDR3 length: 18
clone size: once
CDR3 protein: CSASLGLAGARYGGEQFF
CDR3 DNA: TGCAGTGCTAGTCTCGGACTAGCGGGGGCCCGGTATGGGGGTGAGCAGTTCTTC

J gene: TRBJ1-5
D gene: TRBD1
V gene: TRBV7-8
CDR3 length: 16
clone size: once
CDR3 protein: CASSLARDSLNQPQHF
CDR3 DNA: TGTGCCAGCAGCTTAGCCCGGGACAGCCTCAATCAGCCCCAGCATTTT

J gene: TRBJ1-2
D gene: TRBD1
V gene: TRBV6-5
CDR3 length: 14
clone size: .
CDR3 protein: CASSYGDSFYGYTF
CDR3 DNA: TGTGCCAGCAGTTACGGGGACAGCTTCTATGGCTACACCTTC

J gene: TRBJ2-3
D gene: TRBD2
V gene: TRBV15
CDR3 length: 16
clone size: .
CDR3 protein: CATSPWRGATTDTQYF
CDR3 DNA: TGTGCCACCAGCCCCTGGCGGGGGGCCACCACAGATACGCAGTATTTT

J gene: TRBJ2-1
D gene: .
V gene: TRBV11-2
CDR3 length: 14
clone size: .
CDR3 protein: CASSSGPGENEQFF
CDR3 DNA: TGTGCCAGCAGCTCGGGGCCAGGGGAGAATGAGCAGTTCTTC

J gene: TRBJ1-6
D gene: TRBD1
V gene: TRBV19
CDR3 length: 14
clone size: .
CDR3 protein: CASTVGQGLSPLHF
CDR3 DNA: TGTGCCAGTACGGTAGGACAGGGGTTATCACCCCTCCACTTT

J gene: TRBJ1-2
D gene: .
V gene: TRBV4-3
CDR3 length: 15
clone size: .
CDR3 protein: CASSQSGVPDYGYTF
CDR3 DNA: TGCGCCAGCAGCCAATCAGGTGTCCCAGACTATGGCTACACCTTC

J gene: TRBJ1-2
D gene: .
V gene: TRBV3-1/TRBV3-2
CDR3 length: 13
clone size: .
CDR3 protein: CASSTVGSGGYTF
CDR3 DNA: TGTGCCAGCAGCACCGTGGGGTCAGGAGGCTACACCTTC

J gene: TRBJ1-6
D gene: .
V gene: TRBV11-2
CDR3 length: 14
clone size: .
CDR3 protein: CASSPGFYNSPLHF
CDR3 DNA: TGTGCCAGCAGCCCGGGATTCTATAATTCACCCCTCCACTTT

J gene: TRBJ1-1
D gene: TRBD1
V gene: TRBV7-8
CDR3 length: 14
clone size: .
CDR3 protein: CASSTGGQNTEAFF
CDR3 DNA: TGTGCCAGCAGCACAGGGGGTCAGAACACTGAAGCTTTCTTT

J gene: TRBJ2-3
D gene: TRBD2
V gene: TRBV6-6
CDR3 length: 18
clone size: .
CDR3 protein: CASRHRTSGGLGVDTQYF
CDR3 DNA: TGTGCCAGCCGTCATAGGACTAGCGGGGGGCTGGGTGTAGATACGCAGTATTTT

J gene: TRBJ1-1
D gene: TRBD1
V gene: TRBV6-2/TRBV6-3
CDR3 length: 16
clone size: .
CDR3 protein: CASSPTQGARYTEAFF
CDR3 DNA: TGTGCCAGCAGCCCTACTCAGGGGGCGAGATATACTGAAGCTTTCTTT

J gene: TRBJ2-1
D gene: .
V gene: TRBV6-5
CDR3 length: 15
clone size: .
CDR3 protein: CASSSTSFSYNEQFF
CDR3 DNA: TGTGCCAGCAGTTCTACTAGCTTCTCCTACAATGAGCAGTTCTTC

J gene: TRBJ2-7
D gene: TRBD1
V gene: TRBV9
CDR3 length: 13
clone size: .
CDR3 protein: CASSVGDRAEQYF
CDR3 DNA: TGTGCCAGCAGCGTGGGGGACAGGGCCGAGCAGTACTTC

J gene: TRBJ1-1
D gene: TRBD1
V gene: TRBV3-1/TRBV3-2
CDR3 length: 15
clone size: .
CDR3 protein: CASSLGQGDITEAFF
CDR3 DNA: TGTGCCAGCAGCCTCGGACAGGGAGACATCACTGAAGCTTTCTTT

J gene: TRBJ2-2
D gene: TRBD2
V gene: TRBV11-2
CDR3 length: 16
clone size: .
CDR3 protein: CASRSAGTSVTGELFF
CDR3 DNA: TGTGCCAGCAGATCCGCCGGGACTAGCGTGACCGGGGAGCTGTTTTTT

J gene: TRBJ1-4
D gene: .
V gene: TRBV2
CDR3 length: 13
clone size: .
CDR3 protein: CASNDRPNEKLFF
CDR3 DNA: TGTGCCAGTAACGACAGGCCTAATGAAAAACTGTTTTTT

J gene: TRBJ2-7
D gene: TRBD1
V gene: TRBV6-5
CDR3 length: 15
clone size: .
CDR3 protein: CASRDRQGLAYEQYF
CDR3 DNA: TGTGCCAGCAGGGACCGACAGGGCCTAGCCTACGAGCAGTACTTC

J gene: TRBJ2-5
D gene: .
V gene: TRBV6-4
CDR3 length: 13
clone size: .
CDR3 protein: CASSRDHQETQYF
CDR3 DNA: TGTGCCAGCAGCCGGGACCATCAAGAGACCCAGTACTTC

J gene: TRBJ2-7
D gene: TRBD2
V gene: TRBV23-1
CDR3 length: 16
clone size: .
CDR3 protein: CASTPGQSGDYYEQYF
CDR3 DNA: TGCGCCAGCACTCCTGGCCAATCCGGGGACTACTACGAGCAGTACTTC

J gene: TRBJ2-5
D gene: TRBD1
V gene: TRBV6-5
CDR3 length: 11
clone size: .
CDR3 protein: CASSRQGVQYF
CDR3 DNA: TGTGCCAGCAGCAGACAGGGGGTCCAGTACTTC

J gene: TRBJ1-1
D gene: .
V gene: TRBV7-8
CDR3 length: 13
clone size: once
CDR3 protein: CASSLALGIEAFF
CDR3 DNA: TGTGCCAGCAGCTTAGCGTTGGGGATTGAAGCTTTCTTT

J gene: TRBJ1-5
D gene: .
V gene: TRBV5-6
CDR3 length: 14
clone size: .
CDR3 protein: CASSNGFGGQPQHF
CDR3 DNA: TGTGCCAGCAGCAACGGTTTTGGCGGTCAGCCCCAGCATTTT

J gene: TRBJ2-3
D gene: .
V gene: TRBV3-1/TRBV3-2
CDR3 length: 16
clone size: .
CDR3 protein: CASSPGFRQGTDTQYF
CDR3 DNA: TGTGCCAGCAGCCCCGGCTTCCGTCAGGGCACAGATACGCAGTATTTT

J gene: TRBJ1-3
D gene: TRBD1
V gene: TRBV18
CDR3 length: 16
clone size: once
CDR3 protein: CASSRETGISGNTIYF
CDR3 DNA: TGTGCCAGCTCAAGGGAGACAGGGATCTCTGGAAACACCATATATTTT

J gene: TRBJ2-1
D gene: .
V gene: TRBV7-9
CDR3 length: 12
clone size: once
CDR3 protein: CASSSQGDEQFF
CDR3 DNA: TGTGCCAGCAGTAGTCAGGGAGATGAGCAGTTCTTC

J gene: TRBJ2-2
D gene: .
V gene: TRBV7-2
CDR3 length: 16
clone size: .
CDR3 protein: CASSLVRSSGTGELFF
CDR3 DNA: TGTGCCAGCAGCTTAGTCCGATCCTCAGGGACCGGGGAGCTGTTTTTT

J gene: TRBJ1-1
D gene: .
V gene: TRBV6-6
CDR3 length: 14
clone size: .
CDR3 protein: CASSFLDSDIEAFF
CDR3 DNA: TGTGCCAGCAGTTTCTTAGACAGCGATATTGAAGCTTTCTTT

J gene: TRBJ2-1
D gene: TRBD1
V gene: TRBV9
CDR3 length: 18
clone size: .
CDR3 protein: CASSNPYRGEITYNEQFF
CDR3 DNA: TGTGCCAGCAGTAATCCCTACAGGGGGGAGATAACCTACAATGAGCAGTTCTTC

J gene: TRBJ1-4
D gene: .
V gene: TRBV19
CDR3 length: 13
clone size: .
CDR3 protein: CASSISPEEKLFF
CDR3 DNA: TGTGCCAGTAGTATAAGTCCTGAGGAAAAACTGTTTTTT

J gene: TRBJ2-1
D gene: TRBD2
V gene: TRBV6-5
CDR3 length: 15
clone size: .
CDR3 protein: CASSYAGGPYNEQFF
CDR3 DNA: TGTGCCAGCAGTTACGCGGGGGGCCCTTACAATGAGCAGTTCTTC

J gene: TRBJ2-7
D gene: .
V gene: TRBV5-4
CDR3 length: 13
clone size: once
CDR3 protein: CASSVGAGYEQYF
CDR3 DNA: TGTGCCAGCAGTGTCGGGGCGGGGTACGAGCAGTACTTC

J gene: TRBJ2-7
D gene: .
V gene: TRBV27
CDR3 length: 14
clone size: .
CDR3 protein: CASSLAQFSYEQYF
CDR3 DNA: TGTGCCAGCAGTTTAGCACAGTTCTCCTACGAGCAGTACTTC